This TCR beta chain was documented in a study of cytomegalovirus exposure and HLA in healthy donors. With 60 Vbeta and 13 Jbeta primers, the PCR was carried out. The data were produced by immunoSEQ multiplex PCR, yet TCRdb's version contains in-frame clones alone and is incomplete. The sample yields 97,000 or so clones, about a tenth seen once. Input material: PBMCs. This TCR was recovered from a man aged 50-60 years in good health and CMV-seropositive.

CDR3 in amino acids: CSVKDSYEQYF. CDR3 nucleotides: TGCAGCGTAAAGGACTCCTACGAGCAGTACTTC. The chain carries TRBV29-1 and TRBJ2-5; D gene ambiguous. The DNA end lines up better with TRBJ2-7; the J call may be wrong. This CDR3 has 11 amino acids. Germline-derived CDR1 and CDR2 are SQVTM and ANQGSEA.